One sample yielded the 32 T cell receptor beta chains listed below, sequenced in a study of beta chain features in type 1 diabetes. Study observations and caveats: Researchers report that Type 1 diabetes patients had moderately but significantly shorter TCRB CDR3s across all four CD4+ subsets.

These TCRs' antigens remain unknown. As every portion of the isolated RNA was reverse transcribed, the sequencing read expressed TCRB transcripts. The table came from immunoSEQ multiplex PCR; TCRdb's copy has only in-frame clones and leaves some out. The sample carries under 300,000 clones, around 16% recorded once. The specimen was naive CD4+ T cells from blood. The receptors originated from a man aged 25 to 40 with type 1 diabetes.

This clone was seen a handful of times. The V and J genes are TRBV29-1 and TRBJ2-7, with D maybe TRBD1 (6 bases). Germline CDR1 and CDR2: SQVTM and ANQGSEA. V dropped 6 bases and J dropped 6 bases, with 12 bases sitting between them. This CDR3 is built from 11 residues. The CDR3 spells CSVSEGVEQYF. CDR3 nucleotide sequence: TGCAGCGTCAGCGAGGGGGTCGAGCAGTACTTC.

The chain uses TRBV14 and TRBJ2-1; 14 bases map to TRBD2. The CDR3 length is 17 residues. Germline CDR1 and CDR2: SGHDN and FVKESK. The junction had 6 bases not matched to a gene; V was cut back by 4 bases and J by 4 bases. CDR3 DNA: TGTGCCAGCAGCCCCTTGGGACTAGCGGGAGATTACAATGAGCAGTTCTTC. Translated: CASSPLGLAGDYNEQFF.

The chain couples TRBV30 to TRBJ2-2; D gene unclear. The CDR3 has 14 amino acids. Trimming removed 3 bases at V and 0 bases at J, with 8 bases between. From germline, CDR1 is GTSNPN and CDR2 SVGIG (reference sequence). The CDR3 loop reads CAWSLDPNTGELFF. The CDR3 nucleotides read TGTGCCTGGAGCCTGGACCCGAACACCGGGGAGCTGTTTTTT.

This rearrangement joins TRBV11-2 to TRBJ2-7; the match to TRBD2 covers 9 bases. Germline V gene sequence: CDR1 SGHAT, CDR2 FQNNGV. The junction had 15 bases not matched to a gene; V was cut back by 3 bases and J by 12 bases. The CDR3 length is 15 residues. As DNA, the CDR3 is TGTGCCAGCAGCTTCGCGGGAGGGCTCTTACGAGCATTGTACTTC. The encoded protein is CASSFAGGLLRALYF.

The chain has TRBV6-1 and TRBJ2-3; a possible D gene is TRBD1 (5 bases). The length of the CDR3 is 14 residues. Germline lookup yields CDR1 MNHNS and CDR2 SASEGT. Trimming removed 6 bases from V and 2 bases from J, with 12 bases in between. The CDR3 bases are TGTGCCAGCAGGCAGGGCTCGTACACAGATACGCAGTATTTT. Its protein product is CASRQGSYTDTQYF.

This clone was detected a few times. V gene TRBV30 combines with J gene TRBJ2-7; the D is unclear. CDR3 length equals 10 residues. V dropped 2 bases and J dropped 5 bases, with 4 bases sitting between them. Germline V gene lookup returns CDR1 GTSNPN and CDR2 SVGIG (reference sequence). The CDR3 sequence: CAWSTNEQYF. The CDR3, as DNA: TGTGCCTGGAGTACGAACGAGCAGTACTTC.

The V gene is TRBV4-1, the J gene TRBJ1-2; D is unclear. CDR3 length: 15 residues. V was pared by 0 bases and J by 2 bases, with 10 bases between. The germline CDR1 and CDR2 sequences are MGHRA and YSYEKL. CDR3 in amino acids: CASSQEEAANYGYTF. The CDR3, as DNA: TGCGCCAGCAGCCAAGAAGAGGCAGCCAACTATGGCTACACCTTC.

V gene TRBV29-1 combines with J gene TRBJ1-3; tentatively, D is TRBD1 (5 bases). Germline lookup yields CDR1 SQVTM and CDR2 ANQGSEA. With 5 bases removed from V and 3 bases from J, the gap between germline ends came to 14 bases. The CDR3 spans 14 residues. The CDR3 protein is CSVRRGAYGNTIYF. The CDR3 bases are TGCAGCGTTCGAAGGGGCGCATATGGAAACACCATATATTTT.

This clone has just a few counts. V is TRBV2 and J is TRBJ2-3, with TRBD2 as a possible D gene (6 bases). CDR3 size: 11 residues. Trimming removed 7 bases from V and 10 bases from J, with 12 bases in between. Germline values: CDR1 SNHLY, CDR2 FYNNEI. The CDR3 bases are TGTGCCAGCAAGCTGGGGGGAGCGCAGTATTTT. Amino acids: CASKLGGAQYF.

The CDR3 region is CAISAQSGQGQETQYF. CDR3 DNA sequence: TGTGCCATCAGTGCCCAATCGGGACAGGGTCAAGAGACCCAGTACTTC. This rearrangement joins TRBV10-3 to TRBJ2-5, with 9 bases identical to TRBD1. CDR3 length: 16 amino acids. The V segment lost 4 bases and the J segment 2 bases; nucleotides outside the gene matches: 8. CDR1 and CDR2 from the germline V gene are ENHRY and SYGVKD.

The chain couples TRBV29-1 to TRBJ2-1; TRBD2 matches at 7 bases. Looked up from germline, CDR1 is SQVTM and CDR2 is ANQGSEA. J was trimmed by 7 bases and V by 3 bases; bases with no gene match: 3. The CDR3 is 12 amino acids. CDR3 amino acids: CSVDPGGNEQFF. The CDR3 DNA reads TGCAGCGTTGACCCGGGAGGTAATGAGCAGTTCTTC.

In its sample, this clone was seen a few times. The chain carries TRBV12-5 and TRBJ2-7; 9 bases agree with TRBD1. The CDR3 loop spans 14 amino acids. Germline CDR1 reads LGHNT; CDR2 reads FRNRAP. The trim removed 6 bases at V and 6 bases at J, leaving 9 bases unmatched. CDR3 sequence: CASGTGTGTREQYF. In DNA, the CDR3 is TGTGCTAGTGGCACCGGGACAGGGACTCGCGAGCAGTACTTC.

The CDR3 coding sequence is TGCAGCGTTGAAACAGGGCAGAACACTGAAGCTTTCTTT. As protein: CSVETGQNTEAFF. The chain carries TRBV29-1 and TRBJ1-1; tentatively, D is TRBD1 (6 bases). V lost 2 bases to trimming and J lost 1 base, with 8 bases between them. The CDR3 spans 13 residues. Germline-derived CDR1 and CDR2 are SQVTM and ANQGSEA.

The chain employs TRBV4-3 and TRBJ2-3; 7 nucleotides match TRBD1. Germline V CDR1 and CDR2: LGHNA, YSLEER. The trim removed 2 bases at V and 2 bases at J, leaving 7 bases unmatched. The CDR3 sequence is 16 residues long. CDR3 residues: CASSQLDRAFTDTQYF. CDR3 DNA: TGCGCCAGCAGCCAACTCGACAGGGCATTCACAGATACGCAGTATTTT.

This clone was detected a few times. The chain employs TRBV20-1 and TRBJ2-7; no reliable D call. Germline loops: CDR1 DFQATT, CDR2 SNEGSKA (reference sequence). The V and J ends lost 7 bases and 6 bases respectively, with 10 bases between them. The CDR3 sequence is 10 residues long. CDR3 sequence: CSVGRPEQYF. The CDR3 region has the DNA TGCAGTGTTGGTCGGCCCGAGCAGTACTTC.

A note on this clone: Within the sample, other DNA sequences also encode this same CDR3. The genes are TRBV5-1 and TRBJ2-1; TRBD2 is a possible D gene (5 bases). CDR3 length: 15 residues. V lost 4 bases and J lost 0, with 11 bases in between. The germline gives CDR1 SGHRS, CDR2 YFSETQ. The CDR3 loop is CASSLAGSSYNEQFF. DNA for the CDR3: TGCGCCAGCAGCCTGGCGGGCAGCTCCTACAATGAGCAGTTCTTC.

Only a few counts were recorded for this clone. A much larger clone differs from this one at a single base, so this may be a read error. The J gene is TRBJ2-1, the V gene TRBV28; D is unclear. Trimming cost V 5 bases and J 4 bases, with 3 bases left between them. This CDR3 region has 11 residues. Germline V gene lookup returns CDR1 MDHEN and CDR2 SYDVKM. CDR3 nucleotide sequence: TGTGCCAGCAGTCAGTACAATGAGCAGTTCTTC. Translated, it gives CASSQYNEQFF.

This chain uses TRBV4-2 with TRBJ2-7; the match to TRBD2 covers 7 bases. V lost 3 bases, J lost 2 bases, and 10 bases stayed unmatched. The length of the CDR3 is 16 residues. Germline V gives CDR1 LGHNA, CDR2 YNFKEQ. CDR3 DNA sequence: TGTGCCAGCAGCCAGTATCTAGCGGAAGCTACCTACGAGCAGTACTTC. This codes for CASSQYLAEATYEQYF.

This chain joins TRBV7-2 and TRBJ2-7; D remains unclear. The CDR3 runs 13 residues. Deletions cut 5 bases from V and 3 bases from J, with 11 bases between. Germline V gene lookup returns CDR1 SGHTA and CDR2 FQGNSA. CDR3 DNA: TGTGCCAGCAGCCCTTACAATTACTACGAGCAGTACTTC. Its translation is CASSPYNYYEQYF.

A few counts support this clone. The CDR3 coding sequence is TGTGCCAGCAGCGAGGGACTAGTGAAATCAGATACGCAGTATTTT. It is translated as CASSEGLVKSDTQYF. The chain uses TRBV9 and TRBJ2-3; 8 nucleotides line up with TRBD2. CDR3 length: 15 residues. Germline V gene data show CDR1 as SGDLS and CDR2 as YYNGEE. The V and J ends lost 3 bases and 4 bases, in that order; junction bases with no gene match: 7.

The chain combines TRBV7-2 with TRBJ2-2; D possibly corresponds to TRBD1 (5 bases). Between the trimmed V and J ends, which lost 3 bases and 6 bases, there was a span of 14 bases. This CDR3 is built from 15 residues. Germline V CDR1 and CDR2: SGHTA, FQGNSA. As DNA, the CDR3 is TGTGCCAGCAGCTTTAGACAGCCGTCGGCCGGGGAGCTGTTTTTT. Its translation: CASSFRQPSAGELFF.

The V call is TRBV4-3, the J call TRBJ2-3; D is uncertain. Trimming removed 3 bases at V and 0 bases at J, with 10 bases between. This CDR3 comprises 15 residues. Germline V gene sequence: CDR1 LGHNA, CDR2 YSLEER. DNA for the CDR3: TGCGCCAGCAGCCACTCTAGGGTCAGCACAGATACGCAGTATTTT. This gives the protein CASSHSRVSTDTQYF.

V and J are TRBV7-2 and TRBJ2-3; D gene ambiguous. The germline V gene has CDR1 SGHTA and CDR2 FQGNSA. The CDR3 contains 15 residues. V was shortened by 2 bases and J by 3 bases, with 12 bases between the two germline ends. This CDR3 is CASSLTIGLTDTQYF. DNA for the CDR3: TGTGCCAGCAGCTTAACCATCGGTCTGACAGATACGCAGTATTTT. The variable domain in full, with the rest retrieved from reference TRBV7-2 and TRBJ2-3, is GAGVSQSPSNKVTEKGKDVELRCDPISGHTALYWYRQSLGQGLEFLIYFQGNSAPDKSGLPSDRFSAERTGGSVSTLTIQRTQQEDSAVYLCASSLTIGLTDTQYFGPGTRLTVL.

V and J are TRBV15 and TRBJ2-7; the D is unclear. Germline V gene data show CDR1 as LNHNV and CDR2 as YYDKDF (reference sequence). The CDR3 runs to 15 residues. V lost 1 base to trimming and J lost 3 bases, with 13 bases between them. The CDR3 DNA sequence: TGTGCCACCAGCAGAGCCGGGTCAGATCTCTACGAGCAGTACTTC. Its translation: CATSRAGSDLYEQYF.

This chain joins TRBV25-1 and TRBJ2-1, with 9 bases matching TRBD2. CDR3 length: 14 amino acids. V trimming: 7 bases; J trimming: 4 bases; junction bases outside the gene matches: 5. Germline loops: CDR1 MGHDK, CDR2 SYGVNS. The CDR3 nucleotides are TGTGCCAGCAATCTAGCGGGGCGTTACAATGAGCAGTTCTTC. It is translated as CASNLAGRYNEQFF.

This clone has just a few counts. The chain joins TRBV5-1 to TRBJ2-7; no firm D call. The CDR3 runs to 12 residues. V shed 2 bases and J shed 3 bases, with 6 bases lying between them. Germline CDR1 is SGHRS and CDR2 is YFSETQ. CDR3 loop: CASSFDDYEQYF. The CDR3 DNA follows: TGCGCCAGCAGCTTCGATGACTACGAGCAGTACTTC.

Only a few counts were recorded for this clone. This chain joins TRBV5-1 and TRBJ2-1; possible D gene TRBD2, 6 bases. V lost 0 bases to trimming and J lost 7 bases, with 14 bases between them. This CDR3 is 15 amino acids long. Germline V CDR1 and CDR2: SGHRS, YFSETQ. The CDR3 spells CASSLGIAARNEQFF. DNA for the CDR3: TGCGCCAGCAGCTTGGGGATAGCGGCAAGAAATGAGCAGTTCTTC.

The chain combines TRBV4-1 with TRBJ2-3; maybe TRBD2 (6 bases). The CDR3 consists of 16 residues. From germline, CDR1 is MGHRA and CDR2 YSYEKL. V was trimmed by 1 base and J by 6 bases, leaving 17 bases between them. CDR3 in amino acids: CASSQVSGRIEDTQYF. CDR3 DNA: TGCGCCAGCAGCCAAGTAAGCGGGCGTATTGAGGATACGCAGTATTTT.

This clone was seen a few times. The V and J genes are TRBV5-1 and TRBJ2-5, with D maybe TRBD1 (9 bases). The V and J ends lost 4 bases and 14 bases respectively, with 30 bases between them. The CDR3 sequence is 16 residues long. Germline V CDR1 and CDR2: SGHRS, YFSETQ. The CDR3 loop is CASSLRPGQGSGRIYF. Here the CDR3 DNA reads TGCGCCAGCAGCCTAAGGCCGGGACAGGGAAGCGGGAGAATCTACTTC.

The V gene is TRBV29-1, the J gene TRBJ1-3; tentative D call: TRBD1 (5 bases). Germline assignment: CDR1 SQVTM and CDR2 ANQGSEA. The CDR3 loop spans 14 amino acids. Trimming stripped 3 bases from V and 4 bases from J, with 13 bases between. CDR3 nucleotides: TGCAGCGTTGACTTTAGCGGGGCAGGAAACACCATATATTTT. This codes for CSVDFSGAGNTIYF.

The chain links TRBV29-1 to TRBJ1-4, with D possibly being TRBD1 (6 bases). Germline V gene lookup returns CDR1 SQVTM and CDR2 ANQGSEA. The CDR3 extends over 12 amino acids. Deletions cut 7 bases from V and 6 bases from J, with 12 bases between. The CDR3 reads CSAAGADEKLFF. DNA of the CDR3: TGCAGCGCCGCAGGGGCGGATGAAAAACTGTTTTTT.

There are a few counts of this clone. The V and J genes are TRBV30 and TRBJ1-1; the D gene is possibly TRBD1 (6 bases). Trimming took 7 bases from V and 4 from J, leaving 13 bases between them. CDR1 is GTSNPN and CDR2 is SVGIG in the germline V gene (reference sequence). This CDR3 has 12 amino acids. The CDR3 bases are TGTGCCTCCAGGGGAGAGATCACTGAAGCTTTCTTT. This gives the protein CASRGEITEAFF.